This section outlines one T cell receptor beta chain sequence together with its context. As yet, its antigen is unknown. These data are taken from a study of T cells expressing NK-cell markers. Across the whole study: The TCR beta repertoires were obtained from sorted CD3+CD56+NKG2C+, CD3+CD56+NKG2C- and CD3+CD56-NKG2C+ T cells. Study-level points and caveats: About six donors carried dominant NKG2C+ clonotypes that made up 1.0-7.0% of their CD8+ T cells.

UMI-tagged 5'RACE template switching yielded the TCR beta cDNA. Reanalyzing the 5' RACE reads, TCRdb keeps one entry per CDR3 protein, without DNA. This repertoire includes about 150,000 distinct CDR3 sequences. This CDR3 is built from 14 residues. The germline CDR1 and CDR2 sequences are SGDLS and YYNGEE. The V and J genes are TRBV9 and TRBJ1-2. Sample: blood T cells: a sorted CD56 or NKG2C T cell subset, CD4+ or CD8+ T cells, or bulk PBMC T cells (not recorded which). This clonotype originated in a woman in her forties or fifties in good health. The CDR3 protein is CASSGAGSLTGYTF. Full variable domain (outside the CDR3, taken from reference TRBV9 and TRBJ1-2): DSGVTQTPKHLITATGQRVTLRCSPRSGDLSVYWYQQSLDQGLQFLIQYYNGEERAKGNILERFSAQQFPDLHSELNLSSLELGDSALYFCASSGAGSLTGYTFGSGTRLTVV.